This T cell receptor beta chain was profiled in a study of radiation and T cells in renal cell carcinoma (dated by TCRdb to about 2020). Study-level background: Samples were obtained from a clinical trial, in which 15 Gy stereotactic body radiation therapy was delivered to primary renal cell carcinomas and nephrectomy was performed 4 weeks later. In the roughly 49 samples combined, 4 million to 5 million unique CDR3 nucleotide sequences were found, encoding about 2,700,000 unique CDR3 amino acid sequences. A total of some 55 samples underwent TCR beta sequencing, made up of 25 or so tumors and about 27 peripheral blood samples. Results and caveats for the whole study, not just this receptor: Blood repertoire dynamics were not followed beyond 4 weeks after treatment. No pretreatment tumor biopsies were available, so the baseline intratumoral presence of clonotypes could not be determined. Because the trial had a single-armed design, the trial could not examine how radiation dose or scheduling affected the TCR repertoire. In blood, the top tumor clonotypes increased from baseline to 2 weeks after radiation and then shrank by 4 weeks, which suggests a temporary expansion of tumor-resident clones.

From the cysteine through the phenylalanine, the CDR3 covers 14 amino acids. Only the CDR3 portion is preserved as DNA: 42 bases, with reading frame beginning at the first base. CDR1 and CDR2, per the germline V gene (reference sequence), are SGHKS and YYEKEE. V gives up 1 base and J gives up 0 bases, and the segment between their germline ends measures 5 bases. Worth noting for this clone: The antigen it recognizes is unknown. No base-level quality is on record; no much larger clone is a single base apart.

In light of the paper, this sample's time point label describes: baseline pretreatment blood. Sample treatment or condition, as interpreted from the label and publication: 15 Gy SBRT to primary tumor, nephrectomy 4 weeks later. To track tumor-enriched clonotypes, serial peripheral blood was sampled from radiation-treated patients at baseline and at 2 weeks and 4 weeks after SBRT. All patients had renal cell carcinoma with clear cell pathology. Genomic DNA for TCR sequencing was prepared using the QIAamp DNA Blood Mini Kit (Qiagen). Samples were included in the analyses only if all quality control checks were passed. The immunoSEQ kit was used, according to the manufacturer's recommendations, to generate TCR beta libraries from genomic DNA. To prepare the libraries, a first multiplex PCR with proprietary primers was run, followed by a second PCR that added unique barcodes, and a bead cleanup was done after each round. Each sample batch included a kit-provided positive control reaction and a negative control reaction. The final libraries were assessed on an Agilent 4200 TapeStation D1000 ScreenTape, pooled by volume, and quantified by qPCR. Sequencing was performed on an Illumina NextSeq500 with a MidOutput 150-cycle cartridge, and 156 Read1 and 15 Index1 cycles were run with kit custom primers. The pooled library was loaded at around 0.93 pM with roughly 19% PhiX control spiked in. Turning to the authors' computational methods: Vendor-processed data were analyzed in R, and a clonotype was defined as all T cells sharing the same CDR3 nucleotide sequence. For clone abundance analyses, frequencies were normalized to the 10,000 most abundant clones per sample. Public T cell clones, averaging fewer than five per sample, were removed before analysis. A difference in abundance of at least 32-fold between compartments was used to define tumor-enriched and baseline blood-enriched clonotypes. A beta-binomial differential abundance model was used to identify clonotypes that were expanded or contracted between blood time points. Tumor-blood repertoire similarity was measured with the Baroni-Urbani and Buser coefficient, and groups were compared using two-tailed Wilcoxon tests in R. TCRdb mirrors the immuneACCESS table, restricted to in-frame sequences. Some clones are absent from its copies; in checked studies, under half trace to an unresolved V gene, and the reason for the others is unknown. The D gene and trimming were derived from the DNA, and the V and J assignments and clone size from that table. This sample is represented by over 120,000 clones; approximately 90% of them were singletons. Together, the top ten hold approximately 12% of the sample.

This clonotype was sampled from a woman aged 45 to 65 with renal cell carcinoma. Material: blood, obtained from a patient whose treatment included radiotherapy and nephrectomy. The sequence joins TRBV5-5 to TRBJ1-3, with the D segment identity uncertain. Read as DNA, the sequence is TGTGCCAGCAGCTTGCAAAGCTCTGGAAACACCATATATTTT. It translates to CASSLQSSGNTIYF.